Presented here are 6 T cell receptor beta chains from one specimen sequenced in a study of CD8+CD57+ T cells in acquired aplastic anemia. Investigators profiled TCR beta VDJ and CDR3 from genomic DNA template. One entry per CDR3 protein, called by TCRdb with MiXCR from the reads. Among around 210,000 distinct CDR3 sequences listed, approximately 65% were seen once. By flow cytometry, patients selected for sequencing had shown an expansion of CD8+CD57+ cells. Material: sorted CD4+, CD8+, or CD8+CD57+ T cells (not recorded which) from PBMCs. The origin of the receptors is a human donor with aplastic anemia.

The V gene is TRBV9, the J gene TRBJ1-4; possible D gene TRBD1, 6 bases. Germline CDR1 reads SGDLS; CDR2 reads YYNGEE. The CDR3 contains 15 residues. V dropped 0 bases and J dropped 4 bases, with 10 bases sitting between them. In DNA, the CDR3 is TGTGCCAGCAGCGTAGACAGGACAGTTAATGAAAAACTGTTTTTT. This encodes CASSVDRTVNEKLFF.

V usage is TRBV20-1 and J usage is TRBJ1-1, with D uncertain. Germline V CDR1 and CDR2: DFQATT, SNEGSKA (reference sequence). This CDR3 has 15 residues. V shed 5 bases and J shed 4 bases, with 20 bases lying between them. The CDR3 DNA reads as TGCAGTGCTCCTCAGTACGTTTCGGCGGCCACTGAAGCTTTCTTT. Its protein product is CSAPQYVSAATEAFF.

This clonotype was counted at least ten times. The chain carries TRBV5-5 and TRBJ2-7; D uncertain. Germline CDR1 and CDR2: SGHKS and YYEKEE (reference sequence). V lost 1 base to trimming and J lost 3 bases, with 5 bases between them. CDR3 size: 12 residues. The CDR3 nucleotides are TGTGCCAGCAGCTTGCTGGACTACGAGCAGTACTTC. Its protein product is CASSLLDYEQYF.

The J gene is TRBJ2-1, the V gene TRBV7-2, with 7 bases lining up with TRBD2. V was clipped by 3 bases and J by 7 bases; unmatched bases: 9. This CDR3 region has 15 residues. The germline CDR1 and CDR2 sequences are SGHTA and FQGNSA. CDR3 sequence (DNA): TGTGCCAGCAGCTTGGATCGGACTAGTGGGAATGAGCAGTTCTTC. Amino acid sequence: CASSLDRTSGNEQFF. Drawing the rest from reference TRBV7-2 and TRBJ2-1, the complete variable domain is GAGVSQSPSNKVTEKGKDVELRCDPISGHTALYWYRQSLGQGLEFLIYFQGNSAPDKSGLPSDRFSAERTGGSVSTLTIQRTQQEDSAVYLCASSLDRTSGNEQFFGPGTRLTVL.

This clonotype was observed a few times. This may come from a read error, since a much larger clone is one base off. The genes are TRBV11-2 and TRBJ2-7, with D perhaps matching TRBD2 (5 bases). The ends were cut back, 0 bases at V and 0 bases at J, with 15 bases in the middle. The CDR3 totals 17 residues. Germline V gene data show CDR1 as SGHAT and CDR2 as FQNNGV. This CDR3 is CASSLDAEVGISYEQYF. The CDR3 coding sequence is TGTGCCAGCAGCTTAGACGCGGAGGTCGGCATCTCCTACGAGCAGTACTTC.

This chain connects TRBV19 to TRBJ2-7; unclear D gene. This CDR3 contains 14 residues. Germline CDR1 LNHDA, CDR2 SQIVND (reference sequence). Trimming shortened V by 1 base and J by 2 bases, and 9 bases separated the two germline ends. As DNA, the CDR3 is TGTGCCAGTAGTATAGGGGATGCAACCTACGAGCAGTACTTC. This gives the protein CASSIGDATYEQYF.